This T cell receptor (beta chain) is from a study of identifying expanded T cells in peripheral blood. Study-level points and caveats: Variance in clone template counts between roughly two-week samples significantly increased with total template count across all healthy donors.

With regard to this clone: Antigen specificity is unknown.

The CDR3 contains 16 residues. In germline, CDR1 is MNHEY, CDR2 SVGAGI. Trimming removed 0 bases from V and 7 bases from J, with 16 bases in between. Using immunoSEQ multiplex PCR, the repertoire was profiled, and TCRdb retains in-frame clones only, with some absent. This table holds about 110,000 clones, less than 90% found once. The V and J genes are TRBV6-5 and TRBJ1-5; D is perhaps TRBD1 (6 bases). This clonotype was sampled from a person aged 18-70 years in good health. Sequencing used blood. CDR3 residues: CASSYSFTGSNQPQHF. The CDR3 region has the DNA TGTGCCAGCAGTTACTCGTTCACAGGGTCGAACCAGCCCCAGCATTTT.